The present entry profiles one T cell receptor beta chain with its context. The primer mix had 60 Vbeta and 13 Jbeta primers. Only in-frame clones appear in the TCRdb table, and some are missing; sequencing was by immunoSEQ multiplex PCR. The table lists about 83,000 clones, 65% to 75% of them singletons. The sample is drawn from a study of cytomegalovirus exposure and HLA in healthy donors. The CDR3 length is 13 residues. V was trimmed by 2 bases and J by 0 bases, leaving 5 bases between them. Germline CDR1 and CDR2: GTSNPN and SVGIG (reference sequence). Specimen: PBMCs. The source of this sequence is a man in his 60s in good health and CMV-seronegative. The rearrangement uses TRBV30 and TRBJ1-3; D gene ambiguous. For the CDR3, the DNA is TGTGCCTGGAGTACCTACTCTGGAAACACCATATATTTT. Residues: CAWSTYSGNTIYF.